These 14 T cell receptor beta chains came from one sample sequenced in a study of radiotherapy plus CTLA-4 blockade in lung cancer. The protocol was immunoSEQ multiplex PCR, while the TCRdb copy is restricted to in-frame clones and leaves out a portion. The table shows approximately 94,000 clones, with around 80% occurring only once. Here the sequenced sample was peripheral blood, taken from a patient treated with radiotherapy plus ipilimumab. The receptors were gathered from a human donor with non-small cell lung cancer that progressed on radiotherapy plus ipilimumab.

This clone was seen a single time. V and J are TRBV5-4 and TRBJ2-7; D uncertain. V lost 0 bases, J lost 0 bases, and 10 bases lay in between. Germline V CDR1 and CDR2: SGHNT, YYREEE (reference sequence). The CDR3 extends over 15 amino acids. CDR3 loop: CASSLGAPSSYEQYF. The DNA for the CDR3 is TGTGCCAGCAGCTTGGGGGCACCAAGCTCCTACGAGCAGTACTTC.

The chain combines TRBV5-1 with TRBJ1-4, with D hard to call. The V and J ends lost 1 base and 0 bases respectively, with 7 bases between them. The CDR3 consists of 15 residues. In germline, CDR1 is SGHRS, CDR2 YFSETQ. Written as DNA, the CDR3 is TGCGCCAGCAGCTTGCGACCGGCAACTAATGAAAAACTGTTTTTT. Its protein is CASSLRPATNEKLFF.

V is TRBV2 and J is TRBJ1-2, with D tentatively TRBD1 (6 bases). The V gene's germline CDR1 is SNHLY and CDR2 FYNNEI. V dropped 6 bases and J dropped 8 bases, with 16 bases sitting between them. This CDR3 comprises 13 residues. The chain's CDR3 is CASRPVRGGGYTF. In nucleotides, the CDR3 is TGTGCCAGCAGGCCCGTCAGGGGTGGAGGCTACACCTTC.

The chain links TRBV19 to TRBJ1-1, with D possibly being TRBD1 (6 bases). V shed 9 bases and J shed 1 base, with 9 bases lying between them. The germline V gene has CDR1 LNHDA and CDR2 SQIVND (reference sequence). The CDR3 spans 12 residues. The CDR3: CASRRGNTEAFF. In nucleotides, the CDR3 is TGTGCCAGCCGCAGGGGGAACACTGAAGCTTTCTTT.

This clone appeared a few times. The genes are TRBV15 and TRBJ2-3; D not certain. CDR1 and CDR2 from the germline V gene are LNHNV and YYDKDF (reference sequence). The CDR3 totals 15 residues. The V end lost 1 base, the J end lost 2 bases, and 10 bases lay between the germline ends. The CDR3 nucleotides read TGTGCCACCAGCAGAGGGCAAACAGCCACAGATACGCAGTATTTT. Its translation is CATSRGQTATDTQYF.

The V gene is TRBV2, the J gene TRBJ2-1, with 10 positions matching TRBD2. Germline V CDR1 and CDR2: SNHLY, FYNNEI. After removal of 6 bases from V and 4 bases from J, the junction contained 6 bases not matched to a gene. This CDR3 comprises 15 residues. The CDR3 sequence is CASRALAGVYNEQFF. The DNA for the CDR3 is TGTGCCAGCAGGGCCCTAGCGGGAGTTTACAATGAGCAGTTCTTC.

The chain uses TRBV4-1 and TRBJ1-2; perhaps TRBD1 as D (5 bases). The germline CDR1 and CDR2 sequences are MGHRA and YSYEKL. The CDR3 has 13 amino acids. V was trimmed by 4 bases and J by 4 bases, leaving 10 bases between them. The DNA for the CDR3 is TGCGCCAGCAGCCGAACAGGACTCTATGGCTACACCTTC. This sequence encodes CASSRTGLYGYTF.

The chain recombines TRBV6-1 with TRBJ1-4; D is possibly TRBD1 (6 bases). V shed 4 bases and J shed 4 bases, with 19 bases lying between them. Germline loops: CDR1 MNHNS, CDR2 SASEGT. The CDR3 consists of 17 residues. CDR3 sequence reads: CASSGRGTGLSNEKLFF. The CDR3 DNA reads as TGTGCCAGCAGTGGTAGGGGGACCGGGTTGAGTAATGAAAAACTGTTTTTT.

The chain has TRBV28 and TRBJ1-5; D ambiguous. Germline loops: CDR1 MDHEN, CDR2 SYDVKM. The CDR3 is made up of 12 amino acids. V shed 5 bases and J shed 4 bases, with 6 bases lying between them. CDR3 sequence (DNA): TGTGCCAGCAGTAGAGCAAATCAGCCCCAGCATTTT. It yields the protein CASSRANQPQHF.

The chain combines TRBV5-6 with TRBJ1-1; D is perhaps TRBD1 (5 bases). V gave up 2 bases and J gave up 1 base, with 18 bases separating them. The CDR3 totals 17 residues. Germline V lookup: CDR1 SGHDT, CDR2 YYEEEE. The CDR3 reads CASSLSDWGTRNTEAFF. CDR3 DNA sequence: TGTGCCAGCAGCTTAAGTGATTGGGGGACCCGGAACACTGAAGCTTTCTTT.

The V gene is TRBV5-1, the J gene TRBJ2-4; TRBD1 matches at 11 bases. With 0 bases clipped from V and 1 base from J, the junction kept 9 bases outside the gene matches. CDR3 length: 19 amino acids. Germline V gene data show CDR1 as SGHRS and CDR2 as YFSETQ. The CDR3 loop reads CASSLDPARDRGAKNIQYF. DNA for the CDR3: TGCGCCAGCAGCTTGGACCCCGCCCGGGACAGGGGGGCCAAAAACATTCAGTACTTC.

The CDR3 region is CASSLKPLDYEQFF. In nucleotides, the CDR3 is TGTGCCAGCAGCTTAAAACCCCTCGACTATGAGCAGTTCTTC. The genes are TRBV7-3 and TRBJ2-1; unclear D gene. From germline, CDR1 is SGHTA and CDR2 FQGTGA. Trimming took off 1 base at V and 8 bases at J, with 12 bases between the two ends. This CDR3 has 14 residues.

The chain is built from TRBV28 and TRBJ1-2; 8 bases line up with TRBD1. The CDR3 runs to 14 residues. The junction had 9 bases not matched to a gene; V was cut back by 5 bases and J by 7 bases. CDR1 is MDHEN, CDR2 SYDVKM, per germline. The CDR3 DNA sequence: TGTGCCAGCAGTCCTGGACAGGGCTTAGGTGGCTACACCTTC. Translation: CASSPGQGLGGYTF.

The rearrangement links TRBV7-6 to TRBJ2-2; the D gene is possibly TRBD1 (5 bases). CDR1 and CDR2 (germline): SGHVS, FNYEAQ. The length of the CDR3 is 16 residues. Trimming left V 3 bases short and J 1 base short, with 12 bases between. In nucleotides, the CDR3 is TGTGCCAGCAGCTTTCGAGGCGGACAGAACACCGGGGAGCTGTTTTTT. As protein: CASSFRGGQNTGELFF.